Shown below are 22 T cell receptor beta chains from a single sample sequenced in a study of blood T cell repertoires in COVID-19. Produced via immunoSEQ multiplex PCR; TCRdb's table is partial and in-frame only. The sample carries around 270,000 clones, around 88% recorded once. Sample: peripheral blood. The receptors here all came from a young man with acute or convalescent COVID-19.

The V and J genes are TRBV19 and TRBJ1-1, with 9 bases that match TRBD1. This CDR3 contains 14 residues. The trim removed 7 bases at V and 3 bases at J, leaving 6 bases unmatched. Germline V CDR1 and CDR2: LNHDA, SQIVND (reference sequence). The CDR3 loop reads CASTNRGRDTEAFF. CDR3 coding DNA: TGTGCCAGTACCAACAGGGGGCGGGACACTGAAGCTTTCTTT.

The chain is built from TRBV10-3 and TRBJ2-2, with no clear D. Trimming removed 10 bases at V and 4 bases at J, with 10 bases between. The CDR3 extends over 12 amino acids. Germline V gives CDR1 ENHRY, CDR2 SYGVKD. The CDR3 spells CATRLFTGELFF. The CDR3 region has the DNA TGTGCCACGCGACTGTTCACCGGGGAGCTGTTTTTT.

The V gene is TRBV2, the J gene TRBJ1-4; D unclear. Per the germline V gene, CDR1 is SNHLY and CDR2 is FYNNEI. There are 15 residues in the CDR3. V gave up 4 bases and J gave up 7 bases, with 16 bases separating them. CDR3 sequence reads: CASSGAGGVAEKLFF. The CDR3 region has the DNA TGTGCCAGCAGTGGGGCGGGCGGGGTGGCTGAAAAACTGTTTTTT.

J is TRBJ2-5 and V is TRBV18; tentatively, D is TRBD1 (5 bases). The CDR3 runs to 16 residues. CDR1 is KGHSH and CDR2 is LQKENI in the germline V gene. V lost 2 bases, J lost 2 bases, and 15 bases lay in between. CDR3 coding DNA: TGTGCCAGCTCACCAGGGCGGTACGCAGGGCAAGAGACCCAGTACTTC. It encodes CASSPGRYAGQETQYF.

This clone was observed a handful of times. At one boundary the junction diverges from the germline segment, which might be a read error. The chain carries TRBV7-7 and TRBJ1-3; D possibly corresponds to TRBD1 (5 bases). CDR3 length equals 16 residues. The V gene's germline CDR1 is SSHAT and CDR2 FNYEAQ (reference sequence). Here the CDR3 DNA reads TGTGCTAGCAGCTTAGTGGGGCAAGACTCTGGAAACACCATATATTTT. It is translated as CASSLVGQDSGNTIYF. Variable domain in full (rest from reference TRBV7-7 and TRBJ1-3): GAGVSQSPRYKVTKRGQDVTLRCDPISSHATLYWYQQALGQGPEFLTYFNYEAQPDKSGLPSDRFSAERPEGSISTLTIQRTEQRDSAMYRCASSLVGQDSGNTIYFGEGSWLTVV.

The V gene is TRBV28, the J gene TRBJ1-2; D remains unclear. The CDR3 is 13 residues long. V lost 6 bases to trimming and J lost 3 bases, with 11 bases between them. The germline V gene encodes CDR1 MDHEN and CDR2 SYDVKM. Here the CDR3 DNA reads TGTGCCAGCAGACCTACAGCACACTATGGCTACACCTTC. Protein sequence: CASRPTAHYGYTF.

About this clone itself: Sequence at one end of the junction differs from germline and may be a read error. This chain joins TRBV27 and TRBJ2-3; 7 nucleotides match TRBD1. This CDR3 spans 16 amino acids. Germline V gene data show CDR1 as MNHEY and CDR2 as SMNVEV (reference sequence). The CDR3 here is CASSFRRQGPSETQYF. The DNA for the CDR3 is TGTGCCAGCAGTTTTCGGAGACAGGGACCATCAGAGACGCAGTATTTT.

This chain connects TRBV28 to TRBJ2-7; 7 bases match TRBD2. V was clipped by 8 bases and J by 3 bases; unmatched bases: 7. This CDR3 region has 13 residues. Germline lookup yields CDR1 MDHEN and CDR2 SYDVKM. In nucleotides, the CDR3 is TGTGCCAGCTATAATTGGGGGGGCTACGAGCAGTACTTC. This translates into CASYNWGGYEQYF.

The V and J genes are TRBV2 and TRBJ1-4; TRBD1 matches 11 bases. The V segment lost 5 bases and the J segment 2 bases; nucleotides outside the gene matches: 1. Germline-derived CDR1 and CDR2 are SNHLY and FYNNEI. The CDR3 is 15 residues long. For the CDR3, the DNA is TGTGCCAGCAGTCGGGACAGGGGGACTAATGAAAAACTGTTTTTT. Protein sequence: CASSRDRGTNEKLFF.

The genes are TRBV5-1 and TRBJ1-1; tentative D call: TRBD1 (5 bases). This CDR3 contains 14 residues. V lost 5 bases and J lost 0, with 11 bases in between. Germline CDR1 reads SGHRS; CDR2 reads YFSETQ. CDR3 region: CASRAGPMNTEAFF. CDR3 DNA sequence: TGCGCCAGCAGGGCGGGACCTATGAACACTGAAGCTTTCTTT.

The CDR3 DNA reads as TGTGCCAGCAGCCGGGACAGAGAAGAGACCCAGTACTTC. Its translation: CASSRDREETQYF. The chain carries TRBV11-2 and TRBJ2-5; 7 nucleotides agree with TRBD1. The CDR3 runs 13 residues. With 5 bases clipped from V and 3 bases from J, the junction kept 3 bases outside the gene matches. CDR1 and CDR2 from the germline V gene are SGHAT and FQNNGV. Using reference TRBV11-2 and TRBJ2-5 for the parts outside the CDR3, the full variable domain is EAGVAQSPRYKIIEKRQSVAFWCNPISGHATLYWYQQILGQGPKLLIQFQNNGVVDDSQLPKDRFSAERLKGVDSTLKIQPAKLEDSAVYLCASSRDREETQYFGPGTRLLVL.

As DNA, the CDR3 is TGTGCCAGCTCACCATTTTCAGGGGAAACAGATACGCAGTATTTT. Residues: CASSPFSGETDTQYF. The chain couples TRBV18 to TRBJ2-3; TRBD1 might be the D (6 bases). Deletions cut 2 bases from V and 3 bases from J, with 12 bases between. Germline V CDR1 and CDR2: KGHSH, LQKENI. The length of the CDR3 is 15 residues. Full variable domain (rest looked up from reference TRBV18 and TRBJ2-3): NAGVMQNPRHLVRRRGQEARLRCSPMKGHSHVYWYRQLPEEGLKFMVYLQKENIIDESGMPKERFSAEFPKEGPSILRIQQVVRGDSAAYFCASSPFSGETDTQYFGPGTRLTVL.

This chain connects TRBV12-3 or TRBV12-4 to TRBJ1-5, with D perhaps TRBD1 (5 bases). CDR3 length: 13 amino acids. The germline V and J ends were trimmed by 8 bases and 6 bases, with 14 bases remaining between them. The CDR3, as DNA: TGTGCCAGCCAAGGAGGGGATGGTCAGCCCCAGCATTTT. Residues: CASQGGDGQPQHF.

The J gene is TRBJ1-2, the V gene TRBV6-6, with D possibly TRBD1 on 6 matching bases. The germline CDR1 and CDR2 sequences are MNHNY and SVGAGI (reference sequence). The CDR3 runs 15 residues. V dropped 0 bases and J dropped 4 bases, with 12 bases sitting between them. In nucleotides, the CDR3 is TGTGCCAGCAGTTACTCGGTAGGACAGAGCTATGGCTACACCTTC. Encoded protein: CASSYSVGQSYGYTF.

The CDR3 protein is CAWSPPSSGGYTF. The CDR3, as DNA: TGTGCCTGGAGTCCCCCGTCCAGCGGCGGCTACACCTTC. The genes are TRBV30 and TRBJ1-2; D unresolved. V was clipped by 2 bases and J by 8 bases, with 15 bases between them. This CDR3 spans 13 amino acids. Germline V lookup: CDR1 GTSNPN, CDR2 SVGIG (reference sequence). Variable domain in full (rest from reference TRBV30 and TRBJ1-2): SQTIHQWPATLVQPVGSPLSLECTVEGTSNPNLYWYRQAAGRGLQLLFYSVGIGQISSEVPQNLSASRPQDRQFILSSKKLLLSDSGFYLCAWSPPSSGGYTFGSGTRLTVV.

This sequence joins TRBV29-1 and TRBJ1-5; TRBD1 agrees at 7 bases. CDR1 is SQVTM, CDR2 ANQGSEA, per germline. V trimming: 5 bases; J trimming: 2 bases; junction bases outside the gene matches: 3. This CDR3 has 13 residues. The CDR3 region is CSVSRGGNQPQHF. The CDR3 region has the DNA TGCAGCGTTAGCAGGGGGGGCAATCAGCCCCAGCATTTT.

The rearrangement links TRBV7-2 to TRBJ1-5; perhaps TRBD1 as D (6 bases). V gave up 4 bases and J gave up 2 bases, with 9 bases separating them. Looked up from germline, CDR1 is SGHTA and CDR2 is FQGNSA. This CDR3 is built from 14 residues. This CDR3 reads CASSSRTGNQPQHF. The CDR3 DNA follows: TGTGCCAGCAGCTCTCGGACAGGCAATCAGCCCCAGCATTTT. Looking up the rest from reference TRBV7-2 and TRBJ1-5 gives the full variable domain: GAGVSQSPSNKVTEKGKDVELRCDPISGHTALYWYRQSLGQGLEFLIYFQGNSAPDKSGLPSDRFSAERTGGSVSTLTIQRTQQEDSAVYLCASSSRTGNQPQHFGDGTRLSIL.

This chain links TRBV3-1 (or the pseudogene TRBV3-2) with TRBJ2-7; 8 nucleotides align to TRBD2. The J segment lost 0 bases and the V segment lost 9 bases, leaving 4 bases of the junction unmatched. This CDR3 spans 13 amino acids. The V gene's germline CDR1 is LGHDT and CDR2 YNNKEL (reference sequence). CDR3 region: CASSGAFSYEQYF. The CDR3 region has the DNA TGTGCCAGTAGCGGGGCCTTCTCCTACGAGCAGTACTTC.

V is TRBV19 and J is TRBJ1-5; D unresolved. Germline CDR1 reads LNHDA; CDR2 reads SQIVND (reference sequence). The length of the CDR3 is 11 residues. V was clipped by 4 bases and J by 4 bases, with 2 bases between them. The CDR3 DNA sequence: TGTGCCAGTAGTACGAATCAGCCCCAGCATTTT. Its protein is CASSTNQPQHF.

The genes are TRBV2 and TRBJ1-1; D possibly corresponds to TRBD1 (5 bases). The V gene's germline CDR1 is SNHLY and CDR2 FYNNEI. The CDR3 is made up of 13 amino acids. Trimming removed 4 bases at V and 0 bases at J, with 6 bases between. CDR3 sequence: CASSGDLNTEAFF. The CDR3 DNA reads TGTGCCAGCAGTGGGGACTTGAACACTGAAGCTTTCTTT.

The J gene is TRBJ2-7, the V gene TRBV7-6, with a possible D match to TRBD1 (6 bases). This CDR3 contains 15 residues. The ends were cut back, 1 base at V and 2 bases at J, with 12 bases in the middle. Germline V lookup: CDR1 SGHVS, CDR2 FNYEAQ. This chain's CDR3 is CASSLEAGAAYEQYF. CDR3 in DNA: TGTGCCAGCAGCTTAGAAGCAGGGGCCGCCTACGAGCAGTACTTC.

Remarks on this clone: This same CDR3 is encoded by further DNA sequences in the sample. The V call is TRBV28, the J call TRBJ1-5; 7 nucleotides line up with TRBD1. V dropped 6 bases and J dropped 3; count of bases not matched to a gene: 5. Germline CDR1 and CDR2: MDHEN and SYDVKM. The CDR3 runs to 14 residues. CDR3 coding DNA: TGTGCCAGCAGCCAGGGGGGTTCCAATCAGCCCCAGCATTTT. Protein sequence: CASSQGGSNQPQHF.